These 32 T cell receptor beta chains originate from one sample sequenced in a study of regulatory T cells in long-lasting Graves disease. CDR3-region Arm-PCR and iRepertoire HTBI primers produced the TCR beta libraries. TCRdb re-analysed the multiplex PCR reads in MiXCR, keeping a single row per CDR3 protein. The sample includes 450,000 to 650,000 distinct CDR3 sequences, around 16% seen only once; the top ten take just under 25%. As for time point: newly diagnosed GD, antithyroid drugs for less than 3 months. With RNA extracted from PBMCs as input, the TCR library was made. The data also belong to a second study, concerning T cells in Graves' hyperthyroidism and ophthalmopathy.

Sequences were derived from peripheral blood mononuclear cells (PBMCs), sampled at new diagnosis, from a patient treated with antithyroid drugs. The receptors were sampled from a woman aged 40-65 years with Graves disease.

This clonotype was seen many times. The genes are TRBV18 and TRBJ1-6; the D gene is possibly TRBD1 (6 bases). Germline V gene data show CDR1 as KGHSH and CDR2 as LQKENI. Trimming removed 3 bases at V and 7 bases at J, with 13 bases between. The CDR3 is 15 residues long. Here the CDR3 DNA reads TGTGCCAGCTCACCCGCCAGGGGTTGGAATTCACCCCTCCACTTT. Translating gives CASSPARGWNSPLHF.

This clonotype was counted ten times or more. This sequence joins TRBV6-1 and TRBJ1-1; 12 bases agree with TRBD1. The V gene's germline CDR1 is MNHNS and CDR2 SASEGT. V was pared by 6 bases and J by 7 bases, with 9 bases of the junction left unmatched. The CDR3 contains 15 residues. Here the CDR3 DNA reads TGTGCCAGCAGCAAGCCGGGACAGGGGGCTGGTGAAGCTTTCTTT. As protein: CASSKPGQGAGEAFF.

The chain is built from TRBV7-9 and TRBJ1-2; D gene unclear. Germline V CDR1 and CDR2: SEHNR, FQNEAQ (reference sequence). V lost 5 bases and J lost 4, with 20 bases in between. This CDR3 has 16 residues. CDR3 in amino acids: CASSANVVVGSYGYTF. Written as DNA, the CDR3 is TGTGCCAGCAGCGCGAATGTGGTAGTGGGGAGCTATGGCTACACCTTC.

This clonotype was recorded many times. The V gene is TRBV6-1, the J gene TRBJ1-2; tentatively, D is TRBD1 (5 bases). CDR1 and CDR2 (germline): MNHNS, SASEGT. Trimming shortened V by 3 bases and J by 7 bases, and 15 bases separated the two germline ends. This CDR3 contains 14 residues. The CDR3 bases are TGTGCCAGCAGTGAGCCCGACGGGGCTGGTGGCTACACCTTC. This sequence encodes CASSEPDGAGGYTF.

This clonotype was counted many times. This sequence joins TRBV6-2 or TRBV6-3 and TRBJ1-1; 8 bases match TRBD1. The CDR3 length is 13 residues. The germline gives CDR1 MNHEY, CDR2 SVGEGT. V trimming: 6 bases; J trimming: 4 bases; junction bases outside the gene matches: 4. CDR3 region: CASRLQGGTEAFF. As DNA, the CDR3 is TGTGCCAGCAGGTTACAGGGGGGCACTGAAGCTTTCTTT.

The sample holds many counts of this clonotype. This chain uses TRBV18 with TRBJ1-1, with a weak D call TRBD1 (5 bases). The V gene lost 6 bases and the J gene lost 1 base, with 15 bases spanning the gap. Germline V CDR1 and CDR2: KGHSH, LQKENI. This CDR3 has 15 amino acids. CDR3 coding DNA: TGTGCCAGCTCCGGGGGACGTATCGAGAACACTGAAGCTTTCTTT. Its translation is CASSGGRIENTEAFF.

This sequence joins TRBV29-1 and TRBJ2-7, with no clear D. This CDR3 has 14 amino acids. Trimming removed 4 bases from V and 2 bases from J, with 15 bases in between. Germline CDR1 SQVTM, CDR2 ANQGSEA. The CDR3 protein is CSVVFGRSAYEQYF. Written as DNA, the CDR3 is TGCAGCGTTGTATTCGGCAGGTCGGCCTACGAGCAGTACTTC.

This clonotype has more than one count but fewer than ten. V and J are TRBV9 and TRBJ1-1; D unresolved. Trimming removed 0 bases at V and 1 base at J, with 7 bases between. Germline CDR1 reads SGDLS; CDR2 reads YYNGEE. CDR3 length: 14 amino acids. The CDR3 reads CASSVGRENTEAFF. In nucleotides, the CDR3 is TGTGCCAGCAGCGTAGGACGGGAGAACACTGAAGCTTTCTTT.

The chain employs TRBV18 and TRBJ2-7; the D call may be TRBD1 or TRBD2 (5 bases each). Germline-derived CDR1 and CDR2 are KGHSH and LQKENI. The CDR3 is made up of 16 amino acids. Trimming took 3 bases from V and 0 from J, leaving 15 bases between them. CDR3 sequence (DNA): TGTGCCAGCTCACCCGCCAGGGACCATGTCTCCTACGAGCAGTACTTC. Translating it yields CASSPARDHVSYEQYF.

The chain is built from TRBV6-2 or TRBV6-3 and TRBJ2-1; D might be TRBD1 (8 bases). V was cut by 10 bases and J by 2 bases, with 15 bases left in between. In germline, CDR1 is MNHEY, CDR2 SVGEGT. The CDR3 is made up of 14 amino acids. This CDR3 is CAIGTGGAYNEQFF. CDR3 DNA sequence: TGTGCCATCGGTACAGGGGGGGCCTACAATGAGCAGTTCTTC.

This clonotype was seen a few times. The chain has TRBV12-3 or TRBV12-4 and TRBJ2-4; tentatively, D is TRBD1 (5 bases). With 1 base removed from V and 6 bases from J, the gap between germline ends came to 10 bases. CDR3 length: 14 amino acids. The CDR3 coding sequence is TGTGCCAGCAGTTTAGGGACACCACCAAACATTCAGTACTTC. Protein: CASSLGTPPNIQYF.

This rearrangement joins TRBV20-1 to TRBJ1-2; possible D gene TRBD1, 5 bases. The V and J ends lost 5 bases and 3 bases respectively, with 10 bases between them. Germline-derived CDR1 and CDR2 are DFQATT and SNEGSKA (reference sequence). This CDR3 is 12 amino acids long. CDR3 sequence (DNA): TGCAGTGCTCCTTCGGGGGACTATGGCTACACCTTC. Translating it yields CSAPSGDYGYTF.

This clonotype was seen repeatedly, ten times or more. The chain joins TRBV2 to TRBJ2-1, with D perhaps being TRBD1 or TRBD2 (7 bases each). Trimming removed 7 bases at V and 8 bases at J, with 18 bases between. CDR3 length: 14 amino acids. Germline-derived CDR1 and CDR2 are SNHLY and FYNNEI. CDR3 sequence: CASTLGLTGDEQFF. CDR3 nucleotides: TGTGCCAGCACCCTGGGACTAACAGGGGATGAGCAGTTCTTC.

This clonotype has a count of ten or more. The chain combines TRBV6-1 with TRBJ1-1; D is unresolved. The ends were cut back, 10 bases at V and 8 bases at J, with 11 bases in the middle. The CDR3 contains 10 residues. Germline V gene sequence: CDR1 MNHNS, CDR2 SASEGT. CDR3 bases: TGTGCCATCTCGAGGGCCGAAGCTTTCTTT. Translating it yields CAISRAEAFF.

Only a few counts were recorded for this clonotype. The genes are TRBV28 and TRBJ1-2, with a possible D match to TRBD1 (5 bases). The CDR3 consists of 15 residues. With 4 bases removed from V and 4 bases from J, the gap between germline ends came to 16 bases. Per germline, CDR1 MDHEN and CDR2 SYDVKM. The CDR3, as DNA: TGTGCCAGCAGTTCTCGGACACTAGGGCCCTATGGCTACACCTTC. This gives the protein CASSSRTLGPYGYTF.

This clonotype was seen ten or more times. The V gene is TRBV2, the J gene TRBJ1-4, with 7 bases that match TRBD1. CDR3 size: 15 residues. Unmatched junction bases numbered 11, after V lost 5 bases and J lost 8 bases. Germline V gene data show CDR1 as SNHLY and CDR2 as FYNNEI. The chain's CDR3 is CASSRQGAAGEKLFF. The CDR3 coding sequence is TGTGCCAGCAGTCGACAGGGCGCCGCGGGGGAAAAACTGTTTTTT.

This clonotype came up a few times. The chain links TRBV10-3 to TRBJ2-1; the D gene is possibly TRBD1 (6 bases). CDR1 and CDR2 from the germline V gene are ENHRY and SYGVKD. This CDR3 spans 15 amino acids. The germline V and J ends were trimmed by 5 bases and 5 bases, with 16 bases remaining between them. The CDR3 here is CAISIQGKMDNEQFF. In DNA form, the CDR3 reads TGTGCCATCAGTATTCAGGGGAAAATGGACAATGAGCAGTTCTTC.

This clonotype was detected a few times. This chain links TRBV3-1 with TRBJ2-2, with 7 bases identical to TRBD2. V lost 4 bases to trimming and J lost 0 bases; unmatched junction nucleotides: 5. The length of the CDR3 is 16 residues. Germline CDR1 reads LGHDT; CDR2 reads YNNKEL (reference sequence). The CDR3 spells CASSRAGIANTGELFF. DNA of the CDR3: TGTGCCAGCAGCCGAGCGGGGATTGCGAACACCGGGGAGCTGTTTTTT.

This clonotype has only a few counts. This rearrangement joins TRBV25-1 to TRBJ2-1, with D maybe TRBD2 (5 bases). The CDR3 extends over 11 amino acids. V lost 9 bases, J lost 4 bases, and 7 bases lay in between. CDR1 MGHDK and CDR2 SYGVNS come from the germline V gene. CDR3 sequence reads: CASGLYNEQFF. The CDR3 region has the DNA TGTGCCAGTGGACTGTACAATGAGCAGTTCTTC.

The sample holds many counts of this clonotype. This chain connects TRBV5-1 to TRBJ1-1; D is perhaps TRBD1 (6 bases). The CDR3 length is 15 residues. Germline CDR1 SGHRS, CDR2 YFSETQ. The germline V and J ends were trimmed by 2 bases and 1 base, with 12 bases remaining between them. In DNA, the CDR3 is TGCGCCAGCAGCTTCTCAGGGGCACCGAACACTGAAGCTTTCTTT. This encodes CASSFSGAPNTEAFF. The variable domain in full, with the rest retrieved from reference TRBV5-1 and TRBJ1-1, is KAGVTQTPRYLIKTRGQQVTLSCSPISGHRSVSWYQQTPGQGLQFLFEYFSETQRNKGNFPGRFSGRQFSNSRSEMNVSTLELGDSALYLCASSFSGAPNTEAFFGQGTRLTVV.

This clonotype was observed at least ten times. The chain has TRBV10-3 and TRBJ2-1, with D possibly TRBD1 on 5 matching bases. The germline gives CDR1 ENHRY, CDR2 SYGVKD. The CDR3 contains 16 residues. Trimming removed 0 bases at V and 1 base at J, with 10 bases between. The CDR3 bases are TGTGCCATCAGTGAGTCGTTTCAGGGTTCCTACAATGAGCAGTTCTTC. This encodes CAISESFQGSYNEQFF.

The genes are TRBV12-3 or TRBV12-4 and TRBJ1-5; 7 bases fit TRBD1. V trimming: 6 bases; J trimming: 5 bases; junction bases outside the gene matches: 7. The CDR3 has 14 amino acids. The CDR3 DNA follows: TGTGCCAGCAGCTTTACAGGGGAGGATCAGCCCCAGCATTTT. This codes for CASSFTGEDQPQHF.

This clonotype was picked up many times. The chain combines TRBV3-1 with TRBJ1-1, with D possibly TRBD1 on 5 matching bases. Germline V gene data show CDR1 as LGHDT and CDR2 as YNNKEL (reference sequence). Between the trimmed V and J ends, which lost 0 bases and 4 bases, there was a span of 12 bases. The CDR3 runs to 15 residues. The CDR3 DNA sequence: TGTGCCAGCAGCCAAGACAAGGAGGGGCGCACTGAAGCTTTCTTT. This sequence encodes CASSQDKEGRTEAFF.

This clonotype was observed at least ten times. The chain carries TRBV3-1 and TRBJ1-2, with 10 bases identical to TRBD1. The V gene's germline CDR1 is LGHDT and CDR2 YNNKEL (reference sequence). V lost 2 bases, J lost 7 bases, and 1 base stayed unmatched. The length of the CDR3 is 13 residues. In DNA form, the CDR3 reads TGTGCCAGCAGCCAATGGGACAGGGGTGGCTACACCTTC. This codes for CASSQWDRGGYTF.

The sample holds many counts of this clonotype. The chain uses TRBV12-3 or TRBV12-4 and TRBJ2-3; 15 bases line up with TRBD2. V lost 6 bases to trimming and J lost 6 bases; unmatched junction nucleotides: 10. The CDR3 is made up of 17 amino acids. The CDR3 spells CASRGGTSGGSSDTQYF. CDR3 nucleotides: TGTGCCAGCAGAGGGGGGACTAGCGGGGGGTCTTCCGATACGCAGTATTTT.

The CDR3 DNA reads TGTGCCAGCAGCCGAGGCAACAGGGGGCAGGAGACCCAGTACTTC. It yields the protein CASSRGNRGQETQYF. The chain uses TRBV7-2 and TRBJ2-5; 9 bases are shared with TRBD1. V lost 5 bases, J lost 5 bases, and 9 bases stayed unmatched. Germline values: CDR1 SGHTA, CDR2 FQGNSA. This CDR3 comprises 15 residues.

The chain employs TRBV4-1 and TRBJ2-2, with D possibly TRBD2 on 6 matching bases. This CDR3 has 15 residues. The V end lost 2 bases, the J end lost 1 base, and 8 bases lay between the germline ends. In germline, CDR1 is MGHRA, CDR2 YSYEKL. The CDR3 sequence is CASSQYGGNTGELFF. As DNA, the CDR3 is TGCGCCAGCAGCCAATACGGGGGGAACACCGGGGAGCTGTTTTTT.

This clonotype was recorded many times. The V call is TRBV12-3 or TRBV12-4, the J call TRBJ1-2; possibly TRBD1 for D (5 bases). The CDR3 runs to 15 residues. Between the trimmed V and J ends, which lost 1 base and 2 bases, there was a span of 11 bases. The CDR3 nucleotides read TGTGCCAGCAGTTTAGAGGCAGGGAGAAACTATGGCTACACCTTC. Translated, it gives CASSLEAGRNYGYTF.

The gene calls are TRBV28 and TRBJ2-1; D may be TRBD1 (5 bases). V was trimmed by 2 bases and J by 4 bases, leaving 15 bases between them. CDR1 is MDHEN, CDR2 SYDVKM, per germline. The CDR3 contains 16 residues. In DNA, the CDR3 is TGTGCCAGCAGTTTAGCAGGGCTAGGGCTTTACAATGAGCAGTTCTTC. The encoded protein is CASSLAGLGLYNEQFF.

The chain has TRBV3-1 and TRBJ1-1, with 7 bases aligning to TRBD1. In germline, CDR1 is LGHDT, CDR2 YNNKEL (reference sequence). This CDR3 region has 14 residues. V lost 3 bases and J lost 5; bases outside the gene matches: 6. CDR3 in amino acids: CASSHLSGGTEAFF. CDR3 nucleotides: TGTGCCAGCAGCCACCTTTCAGGGGGGACTGAAGCTTTCTTT.

This clonotype was seen more than once but under ten times. The V call is TRBV20-1, the J call TRBJ1-1; TRBD1 aligns across 7 bases. Germline-derived CDR1 and CDR2 are DFQATT and SNEGSKA (reference sequence). Trimming at V came to 6 bases and at J to 1 base, leaving 11 bases not matched to a gene. This CDR3 spans 15 amino acids. The DNA of the CDR3 is TGCAGTGCCCTGATCTCCGGGACAGCGAACACTGAAGCTTTCTTT. Protein: CSALISGTANTEAFF.

This clonotype was detected a few times. The V call is TRBV10-2, the J call TRBJ1-2; TRBD1 agrees at 11 bases. CDR3 length: 18 residues. CDR1 and CDR2 (germline): WSHSY, SAAADI. The V segment lost 7 bases and the J segment 1 base; nucleotides outside the gene matches: 14. The chain's CDR3 is CASTRSLPGTGGNYGYTF. As DNA, the CDR3 is TGCGCCAGCACCCGAAGCTTGCCTGGGACAGGGGGTAACTATGGCTACACCTTC.